The clone carrying this T cell receptor (beta chain) showed up just once. Its target is unknown. The CDR3 extends over 18 amino acids. The V gene's germline CDR1 is LNHDA and CDR2 SQIVND (reference sequence). Trimming removed 3 bases from V and 0 bases from J, with 18 bases in between. This sample stems from a study of a mutant IDH1 vaccine in newly diagnosed glioma. Study overall: The study started vaccination 4-6 weeks after radiotherapy alone, or with temozolomide cycles. Mean patient age was around 40 years; approximately 62% were male and around 38% female.

Time point reported: week 47, end of study. The study gave 300 ug of mutant IDH1 20-mer peptide per vaccine dose, with topical imiquimod. Donor diagnoses consisted of new WHO grade 3 or 4 IDH1-mutant, ATRX-lost astrocytomas. Whole-study findings and limits: No link was apparently found between pseudoprogression and changes in top peripheral T cell clonotypes.

Clones were sequenced by immunoSEQ multiplex PCR, and TCRdb holds only the in-frame ones, with some missing. This table has 30,000 to 35,000 clones, more than 70% appearing once. The gene calls are TRBV19 and TRBJ1-3; unclear D gene. The specimen comprised PBMCs, sampled from a glioma patient whose treatment included an IDH1 peptide vaccine. The receptor was isolated from a man aged 35 to 55 with glioma. The CDR3 DNA reads TGTGCCAGTAGTATCGTCGACCGGCGCTTCAGCTCTGGAAACACCATATATTTT. It specifies CASSIVDRRFSSGNTIYF.